This T cell receptor beta chain was sequenced in a study of PD-1 blockade in classical Hodgkin lymphoma. Regarding time point: cycle 4 day 1 (C4D1), after more than five weeks of nivolumab. All patients experienced relapse after autologous stem cell transplantation, and brentuximab vedotin exposure was variable. This table comes from immunoSEQ multiplex PCR, and its TCRdb copy is limited to in-frame clones, with some not included. The sample gives approximately 25,000 clones, about two thirds of which show up once; approximately 3.6% is in the top ten. Per the germline V gene, CDR1 is MDHEN and CDR2 is SYDVKM. There are 13 residues in the CDR3. V was pared by 10 bases and J by 2 bases, with 14 bases between.

The specimen was peripheral blood mononuclear cells (PBMCs), collected before the fourth cycle of nivolumab. This chain connects TRBV28 to TRBJ1-1; a possible D gene is TRBD1 (6 bases). This TCR derives from a human donor with classical Hodgkin lymphoma. The CDR3 loop is CAIGGAGNTEAFF. The CDR3 DNA is TGTGCCATTGGGGGGGCCGGAAACACTGAAGCTTTCTTT.